Included here is one T cell receptor beta chain sequence, with context. The CDR3 extends over 14 amino acids. V lost 2 bases and J 4 bases, leaving 11 bases between the germline ends. Germline V CDR1 and CDR2: SGHDN, FVKESK. The entry originates in a study of shared clonotypes between healthy human individuals. Sequencing used immunoSEQ multiplex PCR; TCRdb keeps in-frame clones, though not all of them. The data contain a few million clones, more than 85% of them singletons. The rearrangement uses TRBV14 and TRBJ1-1; D unresolved. The source is a man aged 18 to 35 in good health. Some clones in this sample may be carry-over from other donors' samples. The sample taken for sequencing was naive CD4+ T cells from PBMCs. The sample's subset: CD45RA+ positively selected. The CDR3, as DNA: TGTGCCAGCAGCCAAATACGACGGAGCACTGAAGCTTTCTTT. Translating gives CASSQIRRSTEAFF.